This T cell receptor (beta chain) was documented in a study of post-analysis software for immune sequencing data. Study details: The disease courses spanned relapsing-remitting, secondary progressive and progressive-relapsing forms of multiple sclerosis. Study conclusions and caveats: Relative to controls, patients had five TRBV segments at higher frequency, with TRBV5-6, TRBV5-1 and TRBV20-1 among these. People with multiple sclerosis had a significantly lower normalized Chao1 diversity than controls did. Samples from one preparation batch, clustered by F measure, grouped strongly together.

There are 12 residues in the CDR3. The V and J ends lost 4 bases and 13 bases respectively, with 14 bases between them. The germline CDR1 and CDR2 sequences are SGHTA and FQGTGA. Unique molecular identifiers had been added to the TCR beta cDNA libraries. The authors obtained roughly 500,000 cDNA molecules from roughly 1.1 to 9.2 million T cells. One entry per CDR3 protein, called by TCRdb with MiXCR from the PCR reads. This sample carries some 370,000 distinct CDR3 sequences, roughly 30% of them seen once, and the ten largest clones take under 15%. In regard to this clonotype: The antigen is unknown.

This sequence joins TRBV7-3 and TRBJ2-1; D possibly corresponds to TRBD2 (5 bases). Sequencing used blood. This receptor was identified in a girl aged 5 to 17 with multiple sclerosis. The CDR3 here is CASSSYGLAQFF. Here the CDR3 DNA reads TGTGCCAGCAGCTCCTACGGCCTAGCTCAGTTCTTC.